This T cell receptor (beta chain) was obtained from a study of T-cell reconstitution after alpha-beta-depleted transplantation in children. CDR1 is LGHNA, CDR2 YNFKEQ, per germline. Trimming took 1 base from V and 2 from J, leaving 9 bases between them. CDR3 length equals 15 residues. Preparation of the TCRbeta library used unique molecular identifiers. TCRdb re-analysed the PCR reads in MiXCR, keeping a single row per CDR3 protein. The sample contains about 480,000 distinct CDR3 sequences, around 13% of which appear only once. The input for sequencing was PBMCs from the stem cell graft donor, taken from the stem cell graft. This clonotype was sampled from a human donor who donated a stem cell graft to a child with combined immunodeficiency. The rearrangement links TRBV4-2 to TRBJ2-1; no definite D call. In DNA form, the CDR3 reads TGTGCCAGCAGCCAAGTAGTACTCCCCTACAATGAGCAGTTCTTC. It yields the protein CASSQVVLPYNEQFF.